This T cell receptor (beta chain) was sequenced for a study of blood T cell repertoires in COVID-19. On the study more broadly: There were acute and convalescent COVID-19 samples, and they came from the United States, Italy and Spain.

Between the trimmed V and J ends, which lost 5 bases and 4 bases, there was a span of 19 bases. Per germline, CDR1 SEHNR and CDR2 FQNEAQ (reference sequence). This CDR3 spans 16 amino acids. There are a few counts of this clone. Original handling: Quantification of nucleated cells was approximated via reference gene primer amplification. This table comes from immunoSEQ multiplex PCR, and its TCRdb copy is limited to in-frame clones, with some not included. That table gives V, J and clone size, and the DNA gave D and trimming. Of roughly 270,000 clones listed, roughly 85% are singletons. The V call is TRBV7-9, the J call TRBJ2-3; a possible D gene is TRBD2 (6 bases). This clonotype originated in a man between 50 and 59 years old with active or convalescent COVID-19. The sample taken for sequencing was peripheral blood. In DNA, the CDR3 is TGTGCCAGCAGCACCCGACTAGGGGTAATCCCAGATACGCAGTATTTT. It yields the protein CASSTRLGVIPDTQYF.